The 16 T cell receptor beta chains listed next were all sequenced from one sample in a study of PD-1 blockade in classical Hodgkin lymphoma. Exposure to brentuximab vedotin varied, and each patient had relapsed following autologous stem cell transplantation. TCRdb keeps only in-frame clones here, not all; method: immunoSEQ multiplex PCR. Counted here are some 21,000 clones, 68% occurring once; the ten biggest clones make up 5% to 6%. Sequencing was performed on peripheral blood mononuclear cells (PBMCs), taken at baseline. The origin of the receptors is a human donor with classical Hodgkin lymphoma.

The chain has TRBV4-3 and TRBJ2-2; D may be TRBD1 or TRBD2 (5 bases each). Trimming took 6 bases from V and 5 from J, leaving 16 bases between them. From germline, CDR1 is LGHNA and CDR2 YSLEER. The CDR3 has 15 amino acids. The CDR3 region has the DNA TGCGCCAGCAGTTTAGGGGATACGGGAACCGGGGAGCTGTTTTTT. Encoded protein: CASSLGDTGTGELFF.

The rearrangement uses TRBV5-1 and TRBJ1-2; D is unclear. This CDR3 contains 16 residues. Per the germline V gene, CDR1 is SGHRS and CDR2 is YFSETQ. Trimming took 0 bases from V and 5 from J, leaving 17 bases between them. CDR3 in amino acids: CASSLVGSRIGYGYTF. In DNA form, the CDR3 reads TGCGCCAGCAGCTTGGTTGGGTCACGGATTGGTTATGGCTACACCTTC. Combining the CDR3 with reference TRBV5-1 and TRBJ1-2 gives the whole variable domain KAGVTQTPRYLIKTRGQQVTLSCSPISGHRSVSWYQQTPGQGLQFLFEYFSETQRNKGNFPGRFSGRQFSNSRSEMNVSTLELGDSALYLCASSLVGSRIGYGYTFGSGTRLTVV.

The J gene is TRBJ1-2, the V gene TRBV7-2; the match to TRBD1 covers 10 bases. The V segment lost 5 bases and the J segment 7 bases; nucleotides outside the gene matches: 7. This CDR3 contains 14 residues. Germline CDR1 reads SGHTA; CDR2 reads FQGNSA. In nucleotides, the CDR3 is TGTGCCAGCAGCCCGGGGACAGGGGAGAGTGGCTACACCTTC. Amino acid sequence: CASSPGTGESGYTF.

The chain employs TRBV10-2 and TRBJ2-3, with 7 bases aligning to TRBD2. J gave up 2 bases and V 6 bases, and 11 bases lay outside the gene matches. Germline values: CDR1 WSHSY, CDR2 SAAADI. The CDR3 loop spans 16 amino acids. CDR3 loop: CASSDKAGRITDTQYF. DNA of the CDR3: TGCGCCAGCAGCGATAAAGCGGGGAGAATCACAGATACGCAGTATTTT.

The chain is built from TRBV9 and TRBJ2-7; TRBD1 is a possible D gene (6 bases). The length of the CDR3 is 16 residues. Germline V lookup: CDR1 SGDLS, CDR2 YYNGEE. V was clipped by 4 bases and J by 2 bases, with 19 bases between them. This CDR3 is CASSLTTGRGTYEQYF. As DNA, the CDR3 is TGTGCCAGCAGCCTGACGACAGGAAGGGGAACCTACGAGCAGTACTTC.

A few counts support this clone. This rearrangement joins TRBV7-8 to TRBJ1-5; 11 bases map to TRBD1. CDR1 and CDR2 (germline): SGHVS, FQNEAQ. The CDR3 has 17 amino acids. The ends lost 1 base at V and 7 bases at J; junction bases unmatched: 9. The CDR3 is CASSLGSGQGARQPQHF. The CDR3 region has the DNA TGTGCCAGCAGCTTAGGTTCAGGACAGGGGGCACGGCAGCCCCAGCATTTT.

This clone was counted between two and nine times. This chain links TRBV7-9 with TRBJ2-3; TRBD2 might be the D (6 bases). The germline V and J ends were trimmed by 8 bases and 1 base, with 13 bases remaining between them. Germline CDR1 is SEHNR and CDR2 is FQNEAQ (reference sequence). The length of the CDR3 is 14 residues. The DNA for the CDR3 is TGTGCCAGCCGGGGGTCTTCCGGCACAGATACGCAGTATTTT. Translating gives CASRGSSGTDTQYF.

This chain's CDR3 is CAISEFGDRDEKLFF. In nucleotides, the CDR3 is TGTGCCATCAGTGAGTTTGGGGACAGGGATGAAAAACTGTTTTTT. The chain carries TRBV10-3 and TRBJ1-4, with 9 bases identical to TRBD1. The junction had 3 bases not matched to a gene; V was cut back by 1 base and J by 6 bases. Germline CDR1 ENHRY, CDR2 SYGVKD. CDR3 length: 15 residues.

This chain joins TRBV4-2 and TRBJ1-1; D remains unclear. The CDR3 spans 12 residues. Trimming pared 1 base from V and 6 bases from J, leaving 6 bases between. Per germline, CDR1 LGHNA and CDR2 YNFKEQ. CDR3 in amino acids: CASSQVGAEAFF. CDR3 sequence (DNA): TGTGCCAGCAGCCAAGTAGGAGCTGAAGCTTTCTTT.

The rearrangement uses TRBV15 and TRBJ1-5; D gene unclear. The CDR3 runs 15 residues. Germline V gene lookup returns CDR1 LNHNV and CDR2 YYDKDF (reference sequence). The V and J ends lost 1 base and 3 bases respectively, with 10 bases between them. CDR3 DNA: TGTGCCACCAGCAGAGTTCGCGGACTCAATCAGCCCCAGCATTTT. Translation: CATSRVRGLNQPQHF.

This chain joins TRBV10-3 and TRBJ1-3; D call uncertain. In germline, CDR1 is ENHRY, CDR2 SYGVKD. V lost 2 bases and J 0 bases, leaving 11 bases between the germline ends. This CDR3 contains 16 residues. CDR3 region: CAISEVQTISGNTIYF. In DNA, the CDR3 is TGTGCCATCAGTGAGGTACAGACTATCTCTGGAAACACCATATATTTT.

The rearrangement links TRBV7-2 to TRBJ2-1; 15 bases line up with TRBD2. This CDR3 spans 15 amino acids. V shed 6 bases, J shed 6 bases, and the junction held 3 bases outside the gene matches. Germline V gives CDR1 SGHTA, CDR2 FQGNSA. The CDR3 region has the DNA TGTGCCAGCAGAGTGGGACTAGCGGGGGGCAATGAGCAGTTCTTC. It is translated as CASRVGLAGGNEQFF.

The chain combines TRBV10-3 with TRBJ2-5; 7 nucleotides agree with TRBD1. Germline V gene sequence: CDR1 ENHRY, CDR2 SYGVKD. The CDR3 is 13 amino acids. J was trimmed by 4 bases and V by 5 bases; bases with no gene match: 4. The CDR3 DNA follows: TGTGCCATCAGTACAAGACAGGGAGAGACCCAGTACTTC. Translating it yields CAISTRQGETQYF.

CDR3 sequence: CASSEAGGGIYYGYTF. The CDR3 DNA sequence: TGTGCCAGCAGTGAAGCGGGGGGAGGCATTTACTATGGCTACACCTTC. The rearrangement joins TRBV2 to TRBJ1-2; tentatively, D is TRBD1 (5 bases). CDR3 length: 16 residues. V was cut by 0 bases and J by 3 bases, with 14 bases left in between. In germline, CDR1 is SNHLY, CDR2 FYNNEI.

The V and J genes are TRBV6-5 and TRBJ2-7; 7 bases align to TRBD2. This CDR3 region has 11 residues. Germline-derived CDR1 and CDR2 are MNHEY and SVGAGI. The V and J ends lost 8 bases and 6 bases, in that order; junction bases with no gene match: 4. DNA of the CDR3: TGTGCCAGCTCCTGGGGGGGCGAGCAGTACTTC. The encoded protein is CASSWGGEQYF.

The rearrangement links TRBV6-6 to TRBJ1-1; D is uncertain. The length of the CDR3 is 13 residues. Germline CDR1 and CDR2: MNHNY and SVGAGI (reference sequence). The V and J ends lost 7 bases and 4 bases respectively, with 13 bases between them. The CDR3 DNA follows: TGTGCCAGCACCGCGGAGGTTTCCACTGAAGCTTTCTTT. This codes for CASTAEVSTEAFF.